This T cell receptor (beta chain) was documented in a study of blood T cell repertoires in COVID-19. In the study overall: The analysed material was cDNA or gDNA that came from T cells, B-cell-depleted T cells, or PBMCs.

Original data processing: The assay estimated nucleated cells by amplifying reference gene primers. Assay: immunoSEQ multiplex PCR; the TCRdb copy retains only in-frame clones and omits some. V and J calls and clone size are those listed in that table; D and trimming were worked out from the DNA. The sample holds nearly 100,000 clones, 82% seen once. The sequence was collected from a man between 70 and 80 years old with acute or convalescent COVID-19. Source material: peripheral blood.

The CDR3 loop is CASKGNSTGSLETQYF. CDR3 bases: TGCGCCAGCAAGGGGAACTCAACAGGGAGTCTCGAGACCCAGTACTTC. This sequence joins TRBV10-1 and TRBJ2-5, with a possible D match to TRBD1 (6 bases). V lost 7 bases and J 5 bases, leaving 23 bases between the germline ends. Germline V gene data show CDR1 as WNHNN and CDR2 as SYGVQD (reference sequence). The CDR3 extends over 16 amino acids.